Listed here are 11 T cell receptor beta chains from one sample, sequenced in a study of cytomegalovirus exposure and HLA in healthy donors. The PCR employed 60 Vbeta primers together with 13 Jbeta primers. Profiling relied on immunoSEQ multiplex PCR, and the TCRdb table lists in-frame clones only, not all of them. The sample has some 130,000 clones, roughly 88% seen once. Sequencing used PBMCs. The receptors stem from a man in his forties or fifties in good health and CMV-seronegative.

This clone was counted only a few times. CDR3 in DNA: TGTGCCGCCCAACAGGGAAGCTCCTACGAGCAGTACTTC. It yields the protein CAAQQGSSYEQYF. The chain uses TRBV7-9 and TRBJ2-7; D possibly corresponds to TRBD1 (6 bases). V lost 11 bases to trimming and J lost 0 bases, with 14 bases between them. The CDR3 is 13 residues long. Germline V gene lookup returns CDR1 SEHNR and CDR2 FQNEAQ (reference sequence).

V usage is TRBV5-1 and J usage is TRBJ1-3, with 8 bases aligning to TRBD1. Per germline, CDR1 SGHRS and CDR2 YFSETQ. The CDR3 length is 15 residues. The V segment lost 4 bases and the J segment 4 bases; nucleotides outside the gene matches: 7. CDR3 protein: CASSQSTGVGNTIYF. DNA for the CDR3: TGCGCCAGCAGCCAGTCGACAGGGGTCGGAAACACCATATATTTT.

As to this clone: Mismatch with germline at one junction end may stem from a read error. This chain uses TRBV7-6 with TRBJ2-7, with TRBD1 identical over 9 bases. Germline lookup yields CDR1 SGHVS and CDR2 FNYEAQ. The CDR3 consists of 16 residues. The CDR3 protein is CASTRLPGQGEYGQYF. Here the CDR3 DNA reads TGTGCCAGCACCCGACTCCCGGGACAGGGAGAGTACGGGCAGTACTTC. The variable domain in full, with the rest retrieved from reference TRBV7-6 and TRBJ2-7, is GAGVSQSPRYKVTKRGQDVALRCDPISGHVSLYWYRQALGQGPEFLTYFNYEAQQDKSGLPNDRFSAERPEGSISTLTIQRTEQRDSAMYRCASTRLPGQGEYGQYFGPGTRLTVT.

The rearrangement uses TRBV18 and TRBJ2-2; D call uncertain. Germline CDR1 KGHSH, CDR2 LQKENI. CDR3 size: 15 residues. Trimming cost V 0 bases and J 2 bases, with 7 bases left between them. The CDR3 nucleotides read TGTGCCAGCTCACCACCGAGCGTTAACACCGGGGAGCTGTTTTTT. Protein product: CASSPPSVNTGELFF.

The CDR3 protein is CASNEGGIYGYTF. CDR3 in DNA: TGTGCCAGCAACGAGGGGGGGATCTATGGCTACACCTTC. The rearrangement joins TRBV6-1 to TRBJ1-2; TRBD1 might be the D (6 bases). CDR1 MNHNS and CDR2 SASEGT come from the germline V gene. The CDR3 covers 13 residues. V lost 7 bases and J lost 4, with 13 bases in between.

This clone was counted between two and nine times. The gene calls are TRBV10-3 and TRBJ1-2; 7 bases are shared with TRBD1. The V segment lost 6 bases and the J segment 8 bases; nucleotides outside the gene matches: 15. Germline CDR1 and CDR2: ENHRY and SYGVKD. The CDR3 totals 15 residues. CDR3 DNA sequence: TGTGCCATCAGGGGGACAGCCCCGAGAGGCGAGGGCTACACCTTC. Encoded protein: CAIRGTAPRGEGYTF.

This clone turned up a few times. CDR3 nucleotides: TGCGCCAGCAGCCAAGCAATAACAGGGGGCGAAGCTTTCTTT. Its translation: CASSQAITGGEAFF. The chain is built from TRBV4-3 and TRBJ1-1; TRBD1 aligns across 9 bases. CDR1 is LGHNA and CDR2 is YSLEER in the germline V gene. The CDR3 consists of 14 residues. Trimming cost V 1 base and J 8 bases; bases outside gene matches: 5.

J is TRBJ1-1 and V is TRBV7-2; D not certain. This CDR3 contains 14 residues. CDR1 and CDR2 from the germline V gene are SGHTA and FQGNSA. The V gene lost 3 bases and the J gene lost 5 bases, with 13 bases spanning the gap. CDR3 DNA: TGTGCCAGCAGCTTCCCCGTATCCGGGACTGAAGCTTTCTTT. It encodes CASSFPVSGTEAFF. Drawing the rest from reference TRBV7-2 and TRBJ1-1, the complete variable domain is GAGVSQSPSNKVTEKGKDVELRCDPISGHTALYWYRQSLGQGLEFLIYFQGNSAPDKSGLPSDRFSAERTGGSVSTLTIQRTQQEDSAVYLCASSFPVSGTEAFFGQGTRLTVV.

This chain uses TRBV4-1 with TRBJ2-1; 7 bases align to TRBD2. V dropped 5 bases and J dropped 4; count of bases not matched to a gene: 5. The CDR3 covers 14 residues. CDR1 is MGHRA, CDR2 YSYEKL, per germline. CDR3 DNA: TGCGCCAGCAGCTCCGGGACTAAATACAATGAGCAGTTCTTC. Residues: CASSSGTKYNEQFF.

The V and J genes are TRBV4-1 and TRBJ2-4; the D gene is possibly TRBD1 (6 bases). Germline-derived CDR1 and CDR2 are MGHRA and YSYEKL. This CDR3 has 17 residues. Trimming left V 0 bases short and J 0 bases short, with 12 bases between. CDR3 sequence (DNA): TGCGCCAGCAGCCAAGAGCCTGGGACAATAGCCAAAAACATTCAGTACTTC. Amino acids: CASSQEPGTIAKNIQYF.

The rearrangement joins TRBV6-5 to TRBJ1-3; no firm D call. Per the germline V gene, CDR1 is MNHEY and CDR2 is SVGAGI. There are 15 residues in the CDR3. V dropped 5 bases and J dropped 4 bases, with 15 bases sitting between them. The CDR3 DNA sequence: TGTGCCAGCAGTCGCCTAGGGAGCGCCGGAAACACCATATATTTT. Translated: CASSRLGSAGNTIYF.